This T cell receptor (beta chain) was captured in a study of T-cell reconstitution after alpha-beta-depleted transplantation in children (dated by TCRdb to the mid-2010s). With respect to the entire study: Using TCR repertoire profiling, the study followed T-cell immune reconstitution in a quantitative way in children after TCRalphabeta/CD19-depleted allogeneic hematopoietic cell transplantation.

This clonotype was seen repeatedly, ten times or more. Its specific antigen is unknown. Nothing much larger sits one base from this clone, and base qualities are not available. CDR1 and CDR2 were assigned from the germline V gene (reference sequence) as DFQATT and SNEGSKA. V drops 1 base and J drops 16 bases, leaving 17 bases in between. The CDR3, cysteine through phenylalanine, is 12 amino acids long. The retained sequence is limited to the CDR3, 36 bases, with the frame set at the first base. Receptor libraries were prepared by PCR. The sequencer listed for this sample is Illumina HiSeq 2500. TCR libraries were prepared with molecular barcoding, using unique molecular identifiers to normalize TCRbeta repertoire quantification. TCRdb itself trimmed the public reads at Q25 with fastp, ran MiXCR and retained productive beta chains. Every entry covers one CDR3 protein and lists the most common genes and DNA from its rows. The sample profile shows some 240,000 distinct CDR3 sequences; more than 10% of them were found once. The ten largest clones capture about 2.4% of the sample.

Rearrangement joined TRBV20-1 to TRBJ2-1; the D gene is tentatively TRBD1 or TRBD2, each matching 5 bases. The sample consisted of PBMCs from the stem cell graft donor, taken from the stem cell graft. This TCR was recovered from a human donor who donated a stem cell graft to a child with acute lymphoblastic leukemia. The CDR3 has the sequence CSARGRDERDFF. The DNA reads as follows: TGCAGTGCTAGAGGCCGGGACGAGCGCGATTTCTTC.